Each of the 29 T cell receptor beta chains below was sequenced from the same sample in a study of T cells after posttransplantation cyclophosphamide. Busulfan-fludarabine conditioning, marrow transplant, and cyclophosphamide on days +3 and +4 were administered. Data came from immunoSEQ multiplex PCR; TCRdb stores just in-frame clones and leaves some out. The data contain roughly 19,000 clones, roughly nine tenths of them singletons. The input for sequencing was PBMCs, taken after allogeneic stem cell transplant with posttransplant cyclophosphamide. All receptors derive from a female patient aged 35-55 years who received an allogeneic stem cell transplant from a related donor, was CMV-positive, and had no GVHD. Some of the T cells might come from the graft donor.

This clone was seen only a few times. V and J are TRBV7-9 and TRBJ1-3, with D maybe TRBD1 (6 bases). CDR3 length equals 15 residues. Trimming left V 6 bases short and J 8 bases short, with 20 bases between. Germline V gives CDR1 SEHNR, CDR2 FQNEAQ (reference sequence). The CDR3 loop reads CASRTTTGTGDTIYF. The CDR3 DNA is TGTGCCAGCAGAACTACGACAGGTACCGGAGACACCATATATTTT.

The rearrangement links TRBV6-1 to TRBJ1-2; D might be TRBD1 (5 bases). Trimming removed 2 bases from V and 4 bases from J, with 11 bases in between. This CDR3 has 14 residues. The germline CDR1 and CDR2 sequences are MNHNS and SASEGT. The CDR3 nucleotides are TGTGCCAGCAGTGAAAGTGGGCAGGGCTATGGCTACACCTTC. This translates into CASSESGQGYGYTF.

The V and J genes are TRBV7-6 and TRBJ2-7; TRBD1 is a possible D gene (6 bases). The germline V and J ends were trimmed by 4 bases and 2 bases, with 9 bases remaining between them. This CDR3 spans 13 amino acids. Germline V gene lookup returns CDR1 SGHVS and CDR2 FNYEAQ. DNA for the CDR3: TGTGCCAGCAGCTCCCAGGGGCCCTACGAGCAGTACTTC. Its protein is CASSSQGPYEQYF.

The gene calls are TRBV9 and TRBJ2-6; D possibly corresponds to TRBD1 (6 bases). Trimming removed 3 bases at V and 2 bases at J, with 12 bases between. Germline V gene lookup returns CDR1 SGDLS and CDR2 YYNGEE. The CDR3 sequence is 16 residues long. CDR3 amino acids: CASSANRVAGANVLTF. The CDR3 DNA reads TGTGCCAGCAGCGCTAACAGGGTAGCTGGGGCCAACGTCCTGACTTTC.

The CDR3 loop is CASSLTSGNTGELFF. The DNA of the CDR3 is TGTGCCAGCAGTTTGACTAGCGGGAACACCGGGGAGCTGTTTTTT. This chain joins TRBV28 and TRBJ2-2; 9 positions agree with TRBD2. V lost 3 bases and J lost 1; bases outside the gene matches: 0. The CDR3 is 15 residues long. Germline V gives CDR1 MDHEN, CDR2 SYDVKM.

The V and J genes are TRBV7-2 and TRBJ1-2; D is possibly TRBD1 (5 bases). V was clipped by 5 bases and J by 8 bases, with 21 bases between them. The CDR3 spans 15 residues. From germline, CDR1 is SGHTA and CDR2 FQGNSA. The CDR3 DNA reads TGTGCCAGCAGCAAGGCCTCGGTAGGGGCCTGGGGCTACACCTTC. Its translation is CASSKASVGAWGYTF.

The V gene is TRBV28, the J gene TRBJ1-2; 7 nucleotides line up with TRBD1. The CDR3 sequence is 14 residues long. Germline lookup yields CDR1 MDHEN and CDR2 SYDVKM. The ends lost 6 bases at V and 5 bases at J; junction bases unmatched: 9. The CDR3 DNA is TGTGCCAGCAGGGTGACAGGGACTCCTTATGGCTACACCTTC. It translates to CASRVTGTPYGYTF.

V usage is TRBV30 and J usage is TRBJ2-7, with unresolved D. This CDR3 is built from 12 residues. The germline V gene has CDR1 GTSNPN and CDR2 SVGIG (reference sequence). Deletions cut 5 bases from V and 3 bases from J, with 11 bases between. The CDR3 region has the DNA TGTGCCTGGGAGCGCGTGAGCTACGAGCAGTACTTC. Amino acid sequence: CAWERVSYEQYF.

The chain recombines TRBV30 with TRBJ2-2; possible D gene TRBD2, 5 bases. Trimming left V 2 bases short and J 8 bases short, with 21 bases between. Germline V gene sequence: CDR1 GTSNPN, CDR2 SVGIG (reference sequence). The length of the CDR3 is 16 residues. The CDR3 nucleotides read TGTGCCTGGAGTCAAGCCCCGGTCGGGGAATATGGGGAGCTGTTTTTT. Translating it yields CAWSQAPVGEYGELFF.

V usage is TRBV29-1 and J usage is TRBJ2-3; perhaps TRBD2 as D (5 bases). Trimming removed 4 bases from V and 1 base from J, with 6 bases in between. Looked up from germline, CDR1 is SQVTM and CDR2 is ANQGSEA. The CDR3 is 12 residues long. In DNA, the CDR3 is TGCAGCGTTGTTAGCGGCACAGATACGCAGTATTTT. The encoded protein is CSVVSGTDTQYF.

The chain combines TRBV4-3 with TRBJ2-1; 14 bases line up with TRBD2. J was trimmed by 5 bases and V by 4 bases; bases with no gene match: 7. Germline CDR1 LGHNA, CDR2 YSLEER. This CDR3 has 17 amino acids. CDR3 sequence (DNA): TGCGCCAGCAGCCCTGGGACTAGCGGGAGACTACACAATGAGCAGTTCTTC. This encodes CASSPGTSGRLHNEQFF.

This clone has just one count. V gene TRBV28 combines with J gene TRBJ1-5; D remains ambiguous. CDR3 length: 13 amino acids. Germline V gene sequence: CDR1 MDHEN, CDR2 SYDVKM. V gave up 7 bases and J gave up 6 bases, with 13 bases separating them. CDR3 nucleotides: TGTGCCAGCAACTTGGAGGTGAGTCAGCCCCAGCATTTT. This encodes CASNLEVSQPQHF.

V is TRBV11-2 and J is TRBJ2-2, with D perhaps matching TRBD2 (5 bases). Trimming left V 11 bases short and J 4 bases short, with 14 bases between. CDR3 length: 13 residues. Germline V gene data show CDR1 as SGHAT and CDR2 as FQNNGV. The DNA for the CDR3 is TGTGCCGCGGGTCCCAAAATCACCGGGGAGCTGTTTTTT. As protein: CAAGPKITGELFF.

The gene calls are TRBV19 and TRBJ2-2, with 10 bases aligning to TRBD1. CDR3 length: 17 residues. V lost 6 bases to trimming and J lost 4 bases; unmatched junction nucleotides: 11. Germline CDR1 and CDR2: LNHDA and SQIVND (reference sequence). The CDR3 region is CASRTYRDRGSTGELFF. In DNA, the CDR3 is TGTGCCAGTAGGACTTACCGGGACAGGGGTAGCACCGGGGAGCTGTTTTTT.

The gene calls are TRBV28 and TRBJ2-5; D is unclear. This CDR3 is built from 13 residues. Germline CDR1 and CDR2: MDHEN and SYDVKM. With 5 bases removed from V and 5 bases from J, the gap between germline ends came to 12 bases. The CDR3 here is CASSQTVRETQYF. The CDR3 bases are TGTGCCAGCAGTCAAACGGTTCGTGAGACCCAGTACTTC.

The V gene is TRBV11-2, the J gene TRBJ2-3; 9 bases fit TRBD2. With V trimmed by 5 bases and J by 2 bases, 8 bases remained unmatched. Germline loops: CDR1 SGHAT, CDR2 FQNNGV. This CDR3 region has 16 residues. The CDR3 nucleotides read TGTGCCAGCAGCATAGGCGGGAGGGCTCTCACAGATACGCAGTATTTT. Its protein is CASSIGGRALTDTQYF.

The chain links TRBV5-1 to TRBJ2-3; D might be TRBD1 (6 bases). Germline V CDR1 and CDR2: SGHRS, YFSETQ. Trimming stripped 5 bases from V and 5 bases from J, with 18 bases between. This CDR3 is 15 amino acids long. DNA for the CDR3: TGCGCCAGCAGAGGCAGGGGCTCCTCAGGAGATACGCAGTATTTT. It translates to CASRGRGSSGDTQYF.

The chain combines TRBV28 with TRBJ1-2, with 7 positions matching TRBD1. Germline assignment: CDR1 MDHEN and CDR2 SYDVKM. This CDR3 has 16 amino acids. J was trimmed by 4 bases and V by 7 bases; bases with no gene match: 15. DNA for the CDR3: TGTGCCAGCACCCCGGGAACAGGGGCTAAAAGCTATGGCTACACCTTC. As protein: CASTPGTGAKSYGYTF.

The genes are TRBV6-6 and TRBJ2-7, with D tentatively TRBD1 (5 bases). CDR3 size: 13 residues. Germline V gene data show CDR1 as MNHNY and CDR2 as SVGAGI (reference sequence). V was clipped by 4 bases and J by 2 bases, with 9 bases between them. Written as DNA, the CDR3 is TGTGCCAGCAGTTTCGACAGCCCCTACGAGCAGTACTTC. This codes for CASSFDSPYEQYF.

This chain joins TRBV15 and TRBJ2-7; D gene ambiguous. The germline V gene has CDR1 LNHNV and CDR2 YYDKDF (reference sequence). The length of the CDR3 is 15 residues. The ends were cut back, 0 bases at V and 2 bases at J, with 11 bases in the middle. The CDR3 sequence is CATSREWRSTYEQYF. The CDR3 nucleotides read TGTGCCACCAGCAGAGAGTGGCGGAGCACCTACGAGCAGTACTTC.

V and J are TRBV7-3 and TRBJ1-1; TRBD1 might be the D (6 bases). Looked up from germline, CDR1 is SGHTA and CDR2 is FQGTGA. The CDR3 is 12 residues long. V lost 5 bases, J lost 7 bases, and 11 bases lay in between. The CDR3 is CASSPGDREAFF. The CDR3 nucleotides read TGTGCCAGCAGCCCAGGGGATCGTGAAGCTTTCTTT. The complete variable domain, with remaining parts taken from reference TRBV7-3 and TRBJ1-1, reads GAGVSQTPSNKVTEKGKYVELRCDPISGHTALYWYRQSLGQGPEFLIYFQGTGAADDSGLPNDRFFAVRPEGSVSTLKIQRTERGDSAVYLCASSPGDREAFFGQGTRLTVV.

The CDR3 here is CASSIGGRETQYF. CDR3 bases: TGTGCCAGTAGTATAGGCGGGAGGGAGACCCAGTACTTC. The genes are TRBV19 and TRBJ2-5; TRBD2 agrees at 8 bases. Trimming cost V 1 base and J 5 bases; bases outside gene matches: 0. Per germline, CDR1 LNHDA and CDR2 SQIVND (reference sequence). The CDR3 contains 13 residues.

V gene TRBV6-5 combines with J gene TRBJ1-1; D is perhaps TRBD1 (6 bases). The CDR3 sequence is 13 residues long. V gave up 5 bases and J gave up 7 bases, with 14 bases separating them. Germline CDR1 MNHEY, CDR2 SVGAGI. Here the CDR3 DNA reads TGTGCCAGCAGTCCATACAGGGAATTTGAAGCTTTCTTT. Translated: CASSPYREFEAFF.

This chain joins TRBV29-1 and TRBJ1-1; D gene uncertain. The CDR3 runs to 11 residues. The V gene's germline CDR1 is SQVTM and CDR2 ANQGSEA. The V end was cut by 7 bases, the J end by 1 base, with 7 bases between. The CDR3 nucleotides are TGCAGCGGACTGAAGAACACTGAAGCTTTCTTT. The encoded protein is CSGLKNTEAFF. The whole variable domain, filled in from reference TRBV29-1 and TRBJ1-1, reads SAVISQKPSRDICQRGTSLTIQCQVDSQVTMMFWYRQQPGQSLTLIATANQGSEATYESGFVIDKFPISRPNLTFSTLTVSNMSPEDSSIYLCSGLKNTEAFFGQGTRLTVV.

This clone occurred a few times. The chain links TRBV7-3 to TRBJ2-1; no definite D call. The CDR3 is made up of 13 amino acids. Per the germline V gene, CDR1 is SGHTA and CDR2 is FQGTGA. V gave up 5 bases and J gave up 5 bases, with 10 bases separating them. CDR3 sequence reads: CASSQGVDNEQFF. As DNA, the CDR3 is TGTGCCAGCAGCCAAGGAGTCGACAATGAGCAGTTCTTC.

The chain is built from TRBV18 and TRBJ2-7, with TRBD1 as a possible D gene (5 bases). V lost 6 bases to trimming and J lost 3 bases, with 18 bases between them. The germline gives CDR1 KGHSH, CDR2 LQKENI. The CDR3 extends over 15 amino acids. For the CDR3, the DNA is TGTGCCAGCTCCAATGGTGGGCAGGGTGTCTACGAGCAGTACTTC. This sequence encodes CASSNGGQGVYEQYF.

The chain is built from TRBV19 and TRBJ2-1; tentatively, D is TRBD2 (6 bases). This CDR3 spans 16 amino acids. The V and J ends lost 4 bases and 4 bases respectively, with 17 bases between them. CDR1 and CDR2 from the germline V gene are LNHDA and SQIVND (reference sequence). The CDR3 reads CASSTGGGMRYNEQFF. The DNA for the CDR3 is TGTGCCAGTAGTACGGGCGGCGGGATGCGGTACAATGAGCAGTTCTTC. The full variable domain, rest sourced from reference TRBV19 and TRBJ2-1, is DGGITQSPKYLFRKEGQNVTLSCEQNLNHDAMYWYRQDPGQGLRLIYYSQIVNDFQKGDIAEGYSVSREKKESFPLTVTSAQKNPTAFYLCASSTGGGMRYNEQFFGPGTRLTVL.

The chain links TRBV4-1 to TRBJ2-1; 9 bases match TRBD2. CDR1 and CDR2 from the germline V gene are MGHRA and YSYEKL. The CDR3 covers 16 residues. Unmatched junction bases numbered 4, after V lost 1 base and J lost 3 bases. The CDR3 region has the DNA TGCGCCAGCAGCCAAGTCGGCGGGAGGGGCTACAATGAGCAGTTCTTC. Residues: CASSQVGGRGYNEQFF.

Only one count was recorded for this clone. This chain connects TRBV5-4 to TRBJ2-7; the D is unclear. Germline V CDR1 and CDR2: SGHNT, YYREEE (reference sequence). The CDR3 is 13 amino acids. V lost 3 bases to trimming and J lost 3 bases, with 10 bases between them. In DNA, the CDR3 is TGTGCCAGCAGCTCACAGTCCCTCTACGAGCAGTACTTC. Amino acid sequence: CASSSQSLYEQYF.